This T cell receptor (beta chain) derives from a study of blood T cell repertoires in COVID-19. Study details: Acute-phase and convalescent COVID-19 samples originated in the United States, Italy and Spain. T cells, B-cell-depleted T cells, or PBMCs provided the cDNA or gDNA that served as material.

Germline V gene data show CDR1 as SGHKS and CDR2 as YYEKEE (reference sequence). This CDR3 has 14 amino acids. The junction had 13 bases not matched to a gene; V was cut back by 7 bases and J by 7 bases. Generated by immunoSEQ multiplex PCR, the TCRdb table keeps only in-frame clones and is missing some. Of 100,000 to 150,000 clones in the sample, 70% to 80% are singletons; the top ten hold roughly 25%. In its sample, this clone was seen once. This chain links TRBV5-5 with TRBJ2-7, with TRBD2 identical over 8 bases. The sequenced sample consisted of peripheral blood. This TCR was recovered from a human donor in a cohort sampled during active COVID-19. As DNA, the CDR3 is TGTGCCAGCCAAGAAAGCGGGGGCCCGGGGGAGCAGTACTTC. Translating it yields CASQESGGPGEQYF.